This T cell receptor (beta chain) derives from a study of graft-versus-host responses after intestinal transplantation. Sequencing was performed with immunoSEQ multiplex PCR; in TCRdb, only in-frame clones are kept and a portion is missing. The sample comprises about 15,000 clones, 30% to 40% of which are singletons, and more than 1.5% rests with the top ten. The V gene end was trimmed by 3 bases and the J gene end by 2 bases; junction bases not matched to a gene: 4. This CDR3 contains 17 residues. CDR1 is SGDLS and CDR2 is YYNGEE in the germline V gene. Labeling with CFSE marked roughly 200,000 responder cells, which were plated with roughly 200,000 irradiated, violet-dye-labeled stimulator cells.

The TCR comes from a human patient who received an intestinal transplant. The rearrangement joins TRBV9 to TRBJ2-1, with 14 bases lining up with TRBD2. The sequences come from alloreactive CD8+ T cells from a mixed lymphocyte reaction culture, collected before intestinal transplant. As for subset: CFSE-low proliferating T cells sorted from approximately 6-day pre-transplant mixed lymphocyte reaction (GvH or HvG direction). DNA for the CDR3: TGTGCCAGCAGCGAGGGGGGACTAGCGGGGGCCTACAATGAGCAGTTCTTC. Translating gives CASSEGGLAGAYNEQFF.